Below, 8 T cell receptor beta chains from the same sample are listed, as sequenced in a study of blood T cells in healthy people across ages. It was with a sample-barcoded 5' primer and a J-beta primer mix that a second PCR of about 7 to 12 cycles was run. TCRdb re-called the 5' RACE reads through MiXCR, storing one row per CDR3 protein. The table shows about 1.8 million distinct CDR3 sequences, with around 48% occurring only once. Sample: blood. These receptors were collected from a woman in her thirties or forties in good health.

CDR3 region: CSARRPRGGMPDTQYF. The CDR3 coding sequence is TGCAGTGCCCGAAGACCCCGGGGGGGCATGCCAGATACGCAGTATTTT. The rearrangement joins TRBV20-1 to TRBJ2-3; 8 nucleotides align to TRBD2. V trimming: 6 bases; J trimming: 4 bases; junction bases outside the gene matches: 15. CDR1 and CDR2 from the germline V gene are DFQATT and SNEGSKA (reference sequence). This CDR3 is built from 16 residues.

In this sample, this clonotype turned up a few times. The chain employs TRBV20-1 and TRBJ2-1; the D gene is possibly TRBD2 (6 bases). The V end lost 3 bases, the J end lost 9 bases, and 18 bases lay between the germline ends. The CDR3 is made up of 14 amino acids. The germline gives CDR1 DFQATT, CDR2 SNEGSKA (reference sequence). CDR3 DNA: TGCAGTGCTAGTGCCGCCGGGGGAGGTAGTGAGCAGTTCTTC. Protein sequence: CSASAAGGGSEQFF.

The chain couples TRBV5-1 to TRBJ2-5; maybe TRBD2 (6 bases). The CDR3 totals 15 residues. Germline assignment: CDR1 SGHRS and CDR2 YFSETQ. V was trimmed by 4 bases and J by 3 bases, leaving 16 bases between them. CDR3 DNA sequence: TGCGCCAGCAGCACCTCTAGCGTCTCGAAAGAGACCCAGTACTTC. Translated, it gives CASSTSSVSKETQYF.

The chain uses TRBV4-1 and TRBJ1-2; maybe TRBD1 (5 bases). Per germline, CDR1 MGHRA and CDR2 YSYEKL. Trimming cost V 10 bases and J 1 base, with 19 bases left between them. The CDR3 is 15 amino acids. The CDR3 loop is CATREGDRVNYGYTF. In nucleotides, the CDR3 is TGCGCCACCAGGGAAGGGGACCGCGTTAACTATGGCTACACCTTC.

A few counts support this clonotype. This chain uses TRBV5-1 with TRBJ2-7; 10 bases align to TRBD1. There are 15 residues in the CDR3. J gave up 0 bases and V 6 bases, and 6 bases lay outside the gene matches. Germline V gene data show CDR1 as SGHRS and CDR2 as YFSETQ. CDR3 region: CASTLGTGDSYEQYF. The CDR3, as DNA: TGCGCCAGCACCCTAGGGACAGGGGACTCCTACGAGCAGTACTTC.

V gene TRBV28 combines with J gene TRBJ2-7; D remains unclear. Germline V gene sequence: CDR1 MDHEN, CDR2 SYDVKM. The CDR3 totals 12 residues. With 6 bases removed from V and 7 bases from J, the gap between germline ends came to 13 bases. Written as DNA, the CDR3 is TGTGCCAGCAGCGACACCCCTCGGGAGCAGTACTTC. As protein: CASSDTPREQYF.

The V call is TRBV28, the J call TRBJ2-7, with D possibly TRBD1 on 6 matching bases. The CDR3 length is 13 residues. Germline assignment: CDR1 MDHEN and CDR2 SYDVKM. The V end was cut by 6 bases, the J end by 3 bases, with 12 bases between. The CDR3 DNA sequence: TGTGCCAGCAGGGACAGACAATTCTACGAGCAGTACTTC. As protein: CASRDRQFYEQYF.

This clonotype was counted a single time. The V and J genes are TRBV20-1 and TRBJ2-5; TRBD1 might be the D (5 bases). Trimming cost V 7 bases and J 2 bases, with 17 bases left between them. The CDR3 extends over 14 amino acids. Germline CDR1 DFQATT, CDR2 SNEGSKA (reference sequence). The CDR3 spells CSGINRTPQETQYF. The DNA of the CDR3 is TGCAGTGGAATAAACCGGACACCGCAAGAGACCCAGTACTTC.